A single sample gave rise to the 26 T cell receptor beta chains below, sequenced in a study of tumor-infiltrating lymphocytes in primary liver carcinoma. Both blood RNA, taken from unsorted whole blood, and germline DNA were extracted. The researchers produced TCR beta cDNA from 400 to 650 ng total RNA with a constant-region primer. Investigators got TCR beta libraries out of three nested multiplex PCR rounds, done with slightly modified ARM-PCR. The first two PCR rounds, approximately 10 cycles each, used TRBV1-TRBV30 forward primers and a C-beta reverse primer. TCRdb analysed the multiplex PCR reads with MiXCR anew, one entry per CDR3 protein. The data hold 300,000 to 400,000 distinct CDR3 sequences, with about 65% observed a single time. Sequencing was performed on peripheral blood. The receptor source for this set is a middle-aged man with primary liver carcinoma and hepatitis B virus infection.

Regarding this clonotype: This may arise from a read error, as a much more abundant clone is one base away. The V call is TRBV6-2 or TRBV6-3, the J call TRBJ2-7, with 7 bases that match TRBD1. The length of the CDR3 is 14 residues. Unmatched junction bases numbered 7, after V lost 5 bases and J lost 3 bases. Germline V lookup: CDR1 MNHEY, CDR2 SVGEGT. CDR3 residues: CASSQPGTDYEQYF. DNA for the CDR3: TGTGCCAGCAGTCAACCCGGGACAGACTACGAGCAGTACTTC.

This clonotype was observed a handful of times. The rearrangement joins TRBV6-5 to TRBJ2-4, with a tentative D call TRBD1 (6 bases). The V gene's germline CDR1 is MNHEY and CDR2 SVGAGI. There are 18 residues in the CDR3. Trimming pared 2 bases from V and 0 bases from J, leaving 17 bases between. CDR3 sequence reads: CASSYRPVGAAAKNIQYF. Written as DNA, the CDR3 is TGTGCCAGCAGTTACCGCCCAGTGGGGGCAGCAGCCAAAAACATTCAGTACTTC.

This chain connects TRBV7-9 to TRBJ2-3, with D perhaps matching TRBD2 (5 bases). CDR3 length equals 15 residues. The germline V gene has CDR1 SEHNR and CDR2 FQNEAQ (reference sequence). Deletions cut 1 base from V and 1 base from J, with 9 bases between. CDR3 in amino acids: CASSLGVSGTDTQYF. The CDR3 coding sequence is TGTGCCAGCAGCTTAGGGGTTAGCGGCACAGATACGCAGTATTTT.

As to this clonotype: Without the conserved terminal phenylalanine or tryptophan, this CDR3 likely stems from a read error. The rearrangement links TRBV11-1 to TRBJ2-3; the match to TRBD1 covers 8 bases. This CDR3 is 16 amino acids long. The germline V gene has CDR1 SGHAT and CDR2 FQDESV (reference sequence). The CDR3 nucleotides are TGTACCAGCAGCTACCGGGACAGGACCCCCACAGATACGCAGTATTTA. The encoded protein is CTSSYRDRTPTDTQYL.

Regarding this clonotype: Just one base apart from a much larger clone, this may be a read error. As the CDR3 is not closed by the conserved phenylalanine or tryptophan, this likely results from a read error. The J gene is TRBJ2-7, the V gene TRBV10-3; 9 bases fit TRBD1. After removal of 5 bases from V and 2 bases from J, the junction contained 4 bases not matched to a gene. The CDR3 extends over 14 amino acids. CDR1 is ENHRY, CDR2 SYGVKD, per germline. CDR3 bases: TGTGCCATCAGTAATCGACAGGGGGCCTACGAGCAGTACTTA. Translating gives CAISNRQGAYEQYL.

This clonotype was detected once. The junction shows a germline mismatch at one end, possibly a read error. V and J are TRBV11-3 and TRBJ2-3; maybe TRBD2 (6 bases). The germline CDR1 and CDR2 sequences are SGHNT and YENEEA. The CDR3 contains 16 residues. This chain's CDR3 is CASSLGDWGLKDTQYF. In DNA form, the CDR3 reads TGTGCAAGCAGCTTAGGTGACTGGGGACTTAAAGATACGCAGTATTTT.

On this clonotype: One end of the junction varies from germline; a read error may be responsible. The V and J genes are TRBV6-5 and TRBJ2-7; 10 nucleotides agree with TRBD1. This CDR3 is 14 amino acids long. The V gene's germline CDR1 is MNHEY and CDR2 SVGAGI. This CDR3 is CASSRDRGNHEQHF. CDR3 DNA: TGTGCCAGCAGCCGGGACAGGGGCAACCACGAGCAGCACTTC.

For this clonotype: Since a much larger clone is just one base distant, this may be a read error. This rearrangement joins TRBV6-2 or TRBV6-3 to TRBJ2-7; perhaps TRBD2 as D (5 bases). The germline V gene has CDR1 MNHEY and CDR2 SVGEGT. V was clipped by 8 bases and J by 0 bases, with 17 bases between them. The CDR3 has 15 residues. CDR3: CASSTTAVNSYEQYF. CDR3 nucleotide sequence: TGTGCCAGCTCTACCACAGCGGTGAACTCCTACGAGCAGTACTTC.

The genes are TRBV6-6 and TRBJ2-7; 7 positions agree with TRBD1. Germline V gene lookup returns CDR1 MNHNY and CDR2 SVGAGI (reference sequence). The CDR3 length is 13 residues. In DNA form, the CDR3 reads TGTACCGGCAGTTACTCCAGGGGGTCCGAGCAGTACTTC. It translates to CTGSYSRGSEQYF.

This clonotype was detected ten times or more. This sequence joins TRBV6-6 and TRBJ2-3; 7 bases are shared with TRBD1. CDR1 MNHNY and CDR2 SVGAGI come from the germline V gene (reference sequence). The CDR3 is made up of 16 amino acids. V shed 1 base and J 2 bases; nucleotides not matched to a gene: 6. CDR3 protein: CASSYLNRGHTDTQYF. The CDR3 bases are TGTGCCAGCAGTTACTTAAACAGGGGACACACAGATACGCAGTATTTT.

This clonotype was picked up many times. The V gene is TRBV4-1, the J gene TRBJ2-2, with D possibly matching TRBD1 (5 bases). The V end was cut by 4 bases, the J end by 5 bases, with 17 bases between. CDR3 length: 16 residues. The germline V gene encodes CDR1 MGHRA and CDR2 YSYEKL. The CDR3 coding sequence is TGCGCCAGCAGCCCCGGAGTAGGGGCGCGGACCGGGGAGCTGTTTTTT. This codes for CASSPGVGARTGELFF.

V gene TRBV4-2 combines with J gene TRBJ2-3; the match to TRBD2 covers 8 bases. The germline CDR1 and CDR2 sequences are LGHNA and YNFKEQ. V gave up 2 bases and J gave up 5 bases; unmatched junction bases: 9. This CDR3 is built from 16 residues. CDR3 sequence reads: CASSQPDGTRRDTQYF. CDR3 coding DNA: TGTGCCAGCAGCCAACCAGACGGGACTAGACGAGATACGCAGTATTTT.

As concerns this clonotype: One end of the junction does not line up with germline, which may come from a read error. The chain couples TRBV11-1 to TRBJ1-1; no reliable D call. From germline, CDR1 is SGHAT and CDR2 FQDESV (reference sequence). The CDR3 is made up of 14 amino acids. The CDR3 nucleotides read TGTGCCAGCAGCTTATTCAAGCTGAACACTGAAGCTCTCTTT. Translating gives CASSLFKLNTEALF.

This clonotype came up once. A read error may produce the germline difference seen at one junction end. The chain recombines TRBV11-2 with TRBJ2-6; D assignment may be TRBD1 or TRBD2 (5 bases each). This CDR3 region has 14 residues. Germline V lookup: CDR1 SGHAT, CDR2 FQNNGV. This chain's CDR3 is CASSAPSGANVPTF. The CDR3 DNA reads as TGTGCCAGCAGCGCCCCATCCGGGGCCAACGTCCCGACTTTC.

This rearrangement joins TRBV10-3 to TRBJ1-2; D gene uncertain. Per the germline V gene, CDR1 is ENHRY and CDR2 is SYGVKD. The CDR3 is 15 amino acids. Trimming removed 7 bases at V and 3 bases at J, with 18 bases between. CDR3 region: CAIMRPEQSYYGYTF. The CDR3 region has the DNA TGTGCCATCATGAGACCCGAACAGTCCTACTATGGCTACACCTTC.

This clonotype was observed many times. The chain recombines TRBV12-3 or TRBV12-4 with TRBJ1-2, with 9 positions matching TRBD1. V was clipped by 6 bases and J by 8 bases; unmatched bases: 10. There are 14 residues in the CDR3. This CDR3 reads CASREQGAAGGYTF. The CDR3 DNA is TGTGCCAGCAGAGAACAGGGGGCAGCGGGGGGCTACACCTTC.

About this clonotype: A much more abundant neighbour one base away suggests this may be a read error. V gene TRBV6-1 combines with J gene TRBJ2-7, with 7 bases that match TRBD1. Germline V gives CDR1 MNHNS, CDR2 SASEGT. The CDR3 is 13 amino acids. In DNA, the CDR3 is TGTGCCAGCAGTGCTGGGACAGCCTACGATCAGTACTTC. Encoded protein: CASSAGTAYDQYF.

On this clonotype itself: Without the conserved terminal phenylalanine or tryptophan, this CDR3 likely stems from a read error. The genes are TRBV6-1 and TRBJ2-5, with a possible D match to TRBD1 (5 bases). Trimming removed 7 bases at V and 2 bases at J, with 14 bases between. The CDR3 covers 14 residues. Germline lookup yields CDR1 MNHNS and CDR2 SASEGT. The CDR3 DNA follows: TGTGCCAGCAAAGAAGGTTACAGGCAAGAGACCCAGTACTCC. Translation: CASKEGYRQETQYS.

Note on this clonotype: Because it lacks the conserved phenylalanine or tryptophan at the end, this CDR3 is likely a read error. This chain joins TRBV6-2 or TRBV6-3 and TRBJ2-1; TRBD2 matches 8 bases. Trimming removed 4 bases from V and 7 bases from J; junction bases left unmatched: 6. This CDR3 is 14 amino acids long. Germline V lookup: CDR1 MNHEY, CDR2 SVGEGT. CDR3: CASSSAGVLNEQFY. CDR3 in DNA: TGTGCCAGCAGTTCAGCGGGAGTACTGAATGAGCAGTTCTAC.

This CDR3 is CSIREGLREQYF. CDR3 bases: TGCAGTATCCGGGAGGGCCTGAGGGAGCAGTACTTC. V usage is TRBV29-1 and J usage is TRBJ2-7; 8 bases are a match to TRBD2. The CDR3 loop spans 12 amino acids. Per the germline V gene, CDR1 is SQVTM and CDR2 is ANQGSEA.

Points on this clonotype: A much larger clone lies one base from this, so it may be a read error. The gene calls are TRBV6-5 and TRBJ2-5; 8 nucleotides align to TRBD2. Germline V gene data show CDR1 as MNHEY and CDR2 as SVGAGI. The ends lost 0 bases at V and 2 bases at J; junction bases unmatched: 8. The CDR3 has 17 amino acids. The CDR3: CASSYSWTGGEQETQYF. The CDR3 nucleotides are TGTGCCAGCAGTTACTCGTGGACGGGAGGGGAACAAGAGACCCAGTACTTC.

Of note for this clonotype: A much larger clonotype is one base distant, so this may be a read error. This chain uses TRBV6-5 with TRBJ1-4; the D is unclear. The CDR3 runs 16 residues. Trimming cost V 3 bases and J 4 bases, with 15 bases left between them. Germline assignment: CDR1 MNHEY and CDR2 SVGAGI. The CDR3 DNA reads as TGTGCCAGCAGTTATGGGTCCTCAGGCGGTAATGAAAAACTGTTTTTT. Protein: CASSYGSSGGNEKLFF.

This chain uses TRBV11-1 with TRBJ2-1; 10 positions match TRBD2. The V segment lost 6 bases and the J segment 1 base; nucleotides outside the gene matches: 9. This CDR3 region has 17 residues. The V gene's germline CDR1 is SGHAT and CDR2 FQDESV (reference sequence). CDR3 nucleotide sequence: TGTGCCAGCAGTCCCCTCTCTAGCGGGGGTTCCTACAATGAGCAGTTCTTC. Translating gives CASSPLSSGGSYNEQFF.

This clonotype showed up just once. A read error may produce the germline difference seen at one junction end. The CDR3 protein is CSVGSGWGMDTEAFF. CDR3 DNA sequence: TGTAGCGTTGGGTCCGGGTGGGGTATGGACACTGAAGCTTTCTTT. The V call is TRBV29-1, the J call TRBJ1-1; D gene uncertain. The germline gives CDR1 SQVTM, CDR2 ANQGSEA. The CDR3 sequence is 15 residues long.

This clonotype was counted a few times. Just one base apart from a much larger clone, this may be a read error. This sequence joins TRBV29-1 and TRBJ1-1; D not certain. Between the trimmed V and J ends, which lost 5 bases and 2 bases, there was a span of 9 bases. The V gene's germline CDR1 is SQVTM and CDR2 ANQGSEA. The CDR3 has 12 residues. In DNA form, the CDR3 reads TGCAGCGTTCTGTATATCAACACTGAAGCTTTCTTT. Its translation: CSVLYINTEAFF.

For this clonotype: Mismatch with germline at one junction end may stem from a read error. In nucleotides, the CDR3 is TGTGCCGGCAGCTATCACCGGTCCGAGCAGTACTTC. Translating gives CAGSYHRSEQYF. This chain joins TRBV5-4 and TRBJ2-7; D is unclear. The CDR3 totals 12 residues. CDR1 SGHNT and CDR2 YYREEE come from the germline V gene (reference sequence). Looking up the rest from reference TRBV5-4 and TRBJ2-7 gives the full variable domain: ETGVTQSPTHLIKTRGQQVTLRCSSQSGHNTVSWYQQALGQGPQFIFQYYREEENGRGNFPPRFSGLQFPNYSSELNVNALELDDSALYLCAGSYHRSEQYFGPGTRLTVT.